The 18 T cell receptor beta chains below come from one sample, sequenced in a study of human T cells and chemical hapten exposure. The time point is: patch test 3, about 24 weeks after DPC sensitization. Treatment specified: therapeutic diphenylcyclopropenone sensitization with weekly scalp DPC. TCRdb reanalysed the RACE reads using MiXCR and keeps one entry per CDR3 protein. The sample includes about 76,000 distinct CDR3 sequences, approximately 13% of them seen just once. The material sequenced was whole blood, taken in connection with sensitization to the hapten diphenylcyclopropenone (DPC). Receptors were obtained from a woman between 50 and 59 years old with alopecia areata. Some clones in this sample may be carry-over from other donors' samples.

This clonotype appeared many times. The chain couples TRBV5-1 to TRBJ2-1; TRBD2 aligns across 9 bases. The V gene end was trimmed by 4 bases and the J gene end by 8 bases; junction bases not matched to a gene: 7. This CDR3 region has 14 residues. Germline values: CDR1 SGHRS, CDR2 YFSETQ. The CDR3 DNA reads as TGCGCCAGCAGCGCGGGACTAGCTACGGATGAGCAGTTCTTC. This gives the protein CASSAGLATDEQFF.

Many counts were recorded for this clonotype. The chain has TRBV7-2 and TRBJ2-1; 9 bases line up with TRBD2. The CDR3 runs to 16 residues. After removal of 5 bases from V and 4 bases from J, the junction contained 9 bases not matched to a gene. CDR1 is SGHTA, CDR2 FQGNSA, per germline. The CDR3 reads CASSRIGLANYNEQFF. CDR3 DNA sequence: TGTGCCAGCAGCAGAATAGGACTAGCGAATTACAATGAGCAGTTCTTC.

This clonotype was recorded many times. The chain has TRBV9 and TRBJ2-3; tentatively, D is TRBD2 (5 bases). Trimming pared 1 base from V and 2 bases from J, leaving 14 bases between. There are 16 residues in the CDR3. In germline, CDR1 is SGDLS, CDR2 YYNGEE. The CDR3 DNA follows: TGTGCCAGCAGCGTATATCCGGGGATAGACACAGATACGCAGTATTTT. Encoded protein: CASSVYPGIDTDTQYF.

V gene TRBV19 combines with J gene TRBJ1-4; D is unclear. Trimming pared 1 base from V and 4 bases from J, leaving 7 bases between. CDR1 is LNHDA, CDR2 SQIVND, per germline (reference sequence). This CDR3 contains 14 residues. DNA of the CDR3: TGTGCCAGTAGTATAGGTCAAGATAATGAAAAACTGTTTTTT. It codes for CASSIGQDNEKLFF.

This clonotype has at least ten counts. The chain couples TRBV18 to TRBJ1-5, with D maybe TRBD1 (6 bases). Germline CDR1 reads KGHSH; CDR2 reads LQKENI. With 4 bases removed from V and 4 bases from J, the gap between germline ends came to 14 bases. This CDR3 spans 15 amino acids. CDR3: CASSLRHRENQPQHF. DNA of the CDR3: TGTGCCAGCTCACTACGCCACAGGGAAAATCAGCCCCAGCATTTT.

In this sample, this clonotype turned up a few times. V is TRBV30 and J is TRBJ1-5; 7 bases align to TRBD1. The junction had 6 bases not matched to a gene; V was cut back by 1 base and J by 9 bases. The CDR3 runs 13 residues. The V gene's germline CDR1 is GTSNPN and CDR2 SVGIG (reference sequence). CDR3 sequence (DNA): TGTGCCTGGAGTGGACAGGGTGGGGTGCCCCAGCATTTT. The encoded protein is CAWSGQGGVPQHF.

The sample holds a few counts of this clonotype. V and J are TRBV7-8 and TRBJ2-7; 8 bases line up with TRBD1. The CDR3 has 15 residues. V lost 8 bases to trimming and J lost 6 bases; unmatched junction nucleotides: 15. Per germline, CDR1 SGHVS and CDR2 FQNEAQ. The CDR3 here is CASFPLRTGTSEQYF. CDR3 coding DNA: TGTGCCAGCTTTCCATTACGGACAGGGACATCCGAGCAGTACTTC. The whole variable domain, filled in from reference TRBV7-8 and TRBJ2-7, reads GAGVSQSPRYKVAKRGQDVALRCDPISGHVSLFWYQQALGQGPEFLTYFQNEAQLDKSGLPSDRFFAERPEGSVSTLKIQRTQQEDSAVYLCASFPLRTGTSEQYFGPGTRLTVT.

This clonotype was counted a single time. The CDR3, as DNA: TGTGCCAGCAGCACCCAGCGGGAGGGGGCCTACGAGCAGTACTTC. This codes for CASSTQREGAYEQYF. The chain uses TRBV4-2 and TRBJ2-7; 10 positions agree with TRBD2. Trimming took 5 bases from V and 2 from J; bases not matched to a gene: 6. Germline values: CDR1 LGHNA, CDR2 YNFKEQ. The CDR3 runs 15 residues.

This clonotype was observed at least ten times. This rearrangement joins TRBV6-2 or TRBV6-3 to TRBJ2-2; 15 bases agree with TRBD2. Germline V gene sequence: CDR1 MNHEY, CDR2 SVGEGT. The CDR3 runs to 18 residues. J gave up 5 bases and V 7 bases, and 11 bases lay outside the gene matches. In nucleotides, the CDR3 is TGTGCCAGCACTCGAGGACTAGCGGGAGGGCCAAGGACCGGGGAGCTGTTTTTT. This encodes CASTRGLAGGPRTGELFF.

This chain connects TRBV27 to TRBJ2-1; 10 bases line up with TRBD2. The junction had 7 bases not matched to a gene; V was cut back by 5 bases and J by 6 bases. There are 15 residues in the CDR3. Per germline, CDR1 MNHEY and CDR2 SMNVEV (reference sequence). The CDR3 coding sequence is TGTGCCAGCAGTCGAGCGGGGGGGTTGGGCAATGAGCAGTTCTTC. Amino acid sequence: CASSRAGGLGNEQFF.

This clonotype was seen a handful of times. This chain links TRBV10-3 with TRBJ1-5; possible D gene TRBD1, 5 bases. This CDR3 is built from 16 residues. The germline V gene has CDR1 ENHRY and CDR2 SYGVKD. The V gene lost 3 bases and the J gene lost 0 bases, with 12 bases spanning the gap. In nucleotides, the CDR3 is TGTGCCATCAGTGACTTGGGGCCTGGTAGCAATCAGCCCCAGCATTTT. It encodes CAISDLGPGSNQPQHF.

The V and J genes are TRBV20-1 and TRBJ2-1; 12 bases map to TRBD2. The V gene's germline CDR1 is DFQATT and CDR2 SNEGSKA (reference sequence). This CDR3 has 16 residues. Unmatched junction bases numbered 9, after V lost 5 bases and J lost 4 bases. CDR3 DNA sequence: TGCAGTGCTTCTAATCTAGCGGGAGGGCAGTACAATGAGCAGTTCTTC. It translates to CSASNLAGGQYNEQFF.

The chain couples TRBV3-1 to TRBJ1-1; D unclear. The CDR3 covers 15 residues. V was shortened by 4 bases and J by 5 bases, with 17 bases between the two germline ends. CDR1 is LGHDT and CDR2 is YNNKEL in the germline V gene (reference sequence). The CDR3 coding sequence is TGTGCCAGCAGCCCCGATCTCCGGTCGGGAACTGAAGCTTTCTTT. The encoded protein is CASSPDLRSGTEAFF.

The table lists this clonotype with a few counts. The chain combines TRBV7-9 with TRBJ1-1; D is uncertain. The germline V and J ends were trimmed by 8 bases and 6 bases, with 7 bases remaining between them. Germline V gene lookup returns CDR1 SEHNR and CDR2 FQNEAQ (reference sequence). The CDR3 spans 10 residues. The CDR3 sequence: CASGYAEAFF. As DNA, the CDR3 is TGTGCCAGCGGTTACGCTGAAGCTTTCTTT.

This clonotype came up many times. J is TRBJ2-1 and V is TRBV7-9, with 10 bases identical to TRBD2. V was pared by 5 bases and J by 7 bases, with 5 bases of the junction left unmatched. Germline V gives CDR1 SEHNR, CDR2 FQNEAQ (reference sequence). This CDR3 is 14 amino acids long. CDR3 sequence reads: CASSRSSGSNEQFF. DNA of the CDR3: TGTGCCAGCAGCCGATCTAGCGGGAGTAATGAGCAGTTCTTC.

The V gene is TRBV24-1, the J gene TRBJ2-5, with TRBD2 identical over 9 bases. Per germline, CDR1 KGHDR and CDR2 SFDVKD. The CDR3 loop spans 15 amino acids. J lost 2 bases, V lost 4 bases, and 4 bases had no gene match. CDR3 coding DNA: TGTGCCACCAGTGACCTAGCGGGGCCTCAAGAGACCCAGTACTTC. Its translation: CATSDLAGPQETQYF.

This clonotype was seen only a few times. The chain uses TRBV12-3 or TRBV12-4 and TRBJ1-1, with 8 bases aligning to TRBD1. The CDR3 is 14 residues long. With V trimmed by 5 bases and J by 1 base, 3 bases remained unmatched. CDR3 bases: TGTGCCAGCAGTGTGGGACAGGAGAACACTGAAGCTTTCTTT. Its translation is CASSVGQENTEAFF.

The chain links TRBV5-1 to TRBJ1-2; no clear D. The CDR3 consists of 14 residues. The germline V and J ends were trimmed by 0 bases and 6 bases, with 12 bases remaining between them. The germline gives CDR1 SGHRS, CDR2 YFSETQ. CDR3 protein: CASSLGGNGNGYTF. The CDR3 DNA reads TGCGCCAGCAGCTTGGGAGGGAATGGCAATGGCTACACCTTC. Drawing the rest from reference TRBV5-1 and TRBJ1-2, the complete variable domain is KAGVTQTPRYLIKTRGQQVTLSCSPISGHRSVSWYQQTPGQGLQFLFEYFSETQRNKGNFPGRFSGRQFSNSRSEMNVSTLELGDSALYLCASSLGGNGNGYTFGSGTRLTVV.